Presented here are 21 T cell receptor beta chains from one specimen sequenced in a study of cytomegalovirus exposure and HLA in healthy donors. 13 Jbeta primers and 60 Vbeta primers were used for the PCR. TCRdb's copy holds only in-frame clones and misses some; the assay was immunoSEQ multiplex PCR. The sample records 200,000 to 250,000 clones, 75% being singletons. The material sequenced was PBMCs. These receptors came from a woman aged 25 to 45 in good health and CMV-seronegative.

This chain uses TRBV30 with TRBJ2-7; tentatively, D is TRBD2 (6 bases). The CDR3 covers 13 residues. CDR1 is GTSNPN, CDR2 SVGIG, per germline (reference sequence). Trimming removed 2 bases at V and 3 bases at J, with 11 bases between. As DNA, the CDR3 is TGTGCCTGGAGTCGGGGGACTTACTACGAGCAGTACTTC. Translating it yields CAWSRGTYYEQYF.

The genes are TRBV5-4 and TRBJ1-2; possible D gene TRBD1, 5 bases. Trimming shortened V by 4 bases and J by 3 bases, and 10 bases separated the two germline ends. The CDR3 sequence is 13 residues long. In germline, CDR1 is SGHNT, CDR2 YYREEE (reference sequence). For the CDR3, the DNA is TGTGCCAGCAGCCCCACACAGGACTATGGCTACACCTTC. Translation: CASSPTQDYGYTF.

The table lists this clone with a few counts. The J gene is TRBJ2-7, the V gene TRBV6-5; D possibly corresponds to TRBD1 (6 bases). Deletions cut 2 bases from V and 2 bases from J, with 13 bases between. CDR3 length: 15 amino acids. From germline, CDR1 is MNHEY and CDR2 SVGAGI. The CDR3 region is CASSYARGTPYEQYF. For the CDR3, the DNA is TGTGCCAGCAGTTACGCGAGGGGGACCCCCTACGAGCAGTACTTC.

On this clone: A read error may account for a junction end that differs from germline. The rearrangement uses TRBV6-5 and TRBJ2-7; 7 nucleotides line up with TRBD1. There are 15 residues in the CDR3. Germline V lookup: CDR1 MNHEY, CDR2 SVGAGI. The CDR3 here is CASSDSGTAQYEQYF. In DNA, the CDR3 is TGTGCCAGCAGTGACTCCGGGACAGCACAATACGAGCAGTACTTC.

This clone has just one count. The genes are TRBV10-3 and TRBJ2-2, with 11 bases fitting TRBD1. V gave up 2 bases and J gave up 5 bases; unmatched junction bases: 13. Germline V gene data show CDR1 as ENHRY and CDR2 as SYGVKD. CDR3 size: 19 residues. CDR3 in DNA: TGTGCCATCAGTGAGAGATATCGGACAGGGGGCATAGGGACCGGGGAGCTGTTTTTT. Translation gives CAISERYRTGGIGTGELFF.

J is TRBJ1-2 and V is TRBV30, with unresolved D. V was cut by 2 bases and J by 5 bases, with 12 bases left in between. The CDR3 has 13 residues. Germline loops: CDR1 GTSNPN, CDR2 SVGIG (reference sequence). For the CDR3, the DNA is TGTGCCTGGAGTCTCGCCGGCGGGTATGGCTACACCTTC. Its protein product is CAWSLAGGYGYTF.

The J gene is TRBJ2-1, the V gene TRBV5-1; 12 positions agree with TRBD2. The CDR3 runs to 16 residues. V dropped 2 bases and J dropped 9; count of bases not matched to a gene: 9. From germline, CDR1 is SGHRS and CDR2 YFSETQ. CDR3 sequence reads: CASSFFLAGGPGEQFF. CDR3 nucleotide sequence: TGCGCCAGCAGCTTCTTCCTAGCGGGAGGGCCCGGTGAGCAGTTCTTC. The whole variable domain, filled in from reference TRBV5-1 and TRBJ2-1, reads KAGVTQTPRYLIKTRGQQVTLSCSPISGHRSVSWYQQTPGQGLQFLFEYFSETQRNKGNFPGRFSGRQFSNSRSEMNVSTLELGDSALYLCASSFFLAGGPGEQFFGPGTRLTVL.

The chain recombines TRBV28 with TRBJ1-2, with 8 bases that match TRBD1. The CDR3 contains 18 residues. The V gene's germline CDR1 is MDHEN and CDR2 SYDVKM. After removal of 4 bases from V and 4 bases from J, the junction contained 17 bases not matched to a gene. The CDR3 DNA sequence: TGTGCCAGCAGTTCCGAGGGCAGGGGGCGCACACTGGCCTATGGCTACACCTTC. Its translation is CASSSEGRGRTLAYGYTF.

The chain recombines TRBV5-4 with TRBJ1-1; unclear D gene. CDR3 length: 16 amino acids. Germline CDR1 reads SGHNT; CDR2 reads YYREEE (reference sequence). Trimming pared 0 bases from V and 5 bases from J, leaving 17 bases between. CDR3 in amino acids: CASSLGLPTSGTEAFF. CDR3 sequence (DNA): TGTGCCAGCAGCTTGGGCCTCCCTACTAGTGGAACTGAAGCTTTCTTT.

This sequence joins TRBV5-1 and TRBJ2-5; D perhaps matches TRBD1 (6 bases). Germline CDR1 is SGHRS and CDR2 is YFSETQ. This CDR3 is 16 amino acids long. V lost 4 bases to trimming and J lost 3 bases, with 19 bases between them. CDR3 region: CASSPTSGALEETQYF. The CDR3 nucleotides are TGCGCCAGCAGCCCTACCTCAGGGGCGCTGGAAGAGACCCAGTACTTC.

This clone was seen a single time. The V and J genes are TRBV6-5 and TRBJ2-1, with 11 bases identical to TRBD2. Trimming removed 4 bases from V and 3 bases from J; junction bases left unmatched: 2. CDR1 is MNHEY, CDR2 SVGAGI, per germline. The CDR3 has 15 residues. CDR3 loop: CASSSGLAGYNEQFF. The CDR3 bases are TGTGCCAGCAGTTCCGGACTAGCGGGCTACAATGAGCAGTTCTTC.

The chain couples TRBV6-5 to TRBJ1-3, with D perhaps matching TRBD1 (5 bases). Germline values: CDR1 MNHEY, CDR2 SVGAGI. The CDR3 is made up of 14 amino acids. The V end lost 5 bases, the J end lost 3 bases, and 11 bases lay between the germline ends. The CDR3 sequence is CASSVAGFGNTIYF. In DNA form, the CDR3 reads TGTGCCAGCAGTGTAGCAGGGTTTGGAAACACCATATATTTT.

This rearrangement joins TRBV6-5 to TRBJ1-2, with 7 bases that match TRBD1. CDR1 and CDR2 from the germline V gene are MNHEY and SVGAGI. The CDR3 has 12 residues. V lost 5 bases, J lost 7 bases, and 4 bases stayed unmatched. The CDR3 sequence: CASSEGTAGYTF. Here the CDR3 DNA reads TGTGCCAGCAGTGAAGGGACAGCTGGCTACACCTTC.

The chain uses TRBV7-6 and TRBJ2-5; the match to TRBD2 covers 7 bases. V gave up 0 bases and J gave up 1 base; unmatched junction bases: 5. Germline CDR1 is SGHVS and CDR2 is FNYEAQ. The CDR3 has 16 amino acids. The CDR3 bases are TGTGCCAGCAGCTTAGCGGGCGGGGGAGTCCAAGAGACCCAGTACTTC. Translating gives CASSLAGGGVQETQYF.

V is TRBV21-1 and J is TRBJ1-2; the table's D call of TRBD1 was not tested on the DNA. TRBV21-1 is termed a pseudogene. The length of the CDR3 is 16 residues. This CDR3 is CASSTHRDRLGYGYTF. For the CDR3, the DNA is TGTGCCAGCAGCACTCACCGGGACAGGCTGGGCTATGGCTACACCTTC.

V is TRBV11-1 and J is TRBJ2-2, with D perhaps TRBD1 (5 bases). The CDR3 covers 13 residues. From germline, CDR1 is SGHAT and CDR2 FQDESV (reference sequence). V lost 5 bases and J 5 bases, leaving 9 bases between the germline ends. Here the CDR3 reads CASSRSGTGELFF. CDR3 DNA: TGTGCCAGCAGCCGTTCAGGGACCGGGGAGCTGTTTTTT.

V and J are TRBV6-1 and TRBJ2-1; TRBD2 matches 7 bases. J lost 4 bases, V lost 2 bases, and 11 bases had no gene match. This CDR3 region has 17 residues. Per germline, CDR1 MNHNS and CDR2 SASEGT. In DNA, the CDR3 is TGTGCCAGCAGTGAATATGTAGAACTAGCGAAGTACAATGAGCAGTTCTTC. This sequence encodes CASSEYVELAKYNEQFF.

A word on this clone: One end of the junction does not line up with germline, which may come from a read error. V gene TRBV27 combines with J gene TRBJ1-2; 8 bases align to TRBD1. Germline loops: CDR1 MNHEY, CDR2 SMNVEV (reference sequence). The CDR3 totals 17 residues. The CDR3 loop reads CDSSLIAGGLANYGYTF. The CDR3 DNA reads as TGTGACAGCAGTTTAATCGCAGGGGGCCTAGCTAACTATGGCTACACCTTC.

This clone was seen more than once but under ten times. CDR3 nucleotide sequence: TGTGCCAGCAGCGTAGCTAGGAGCGGGATTGAGCAGTTCTTC. Protein: CASSVARSGIEQFF. The genes are TRBV9 and TRBJ2-1; 7 bases are a match to TRBD2. The CDR3 spans 14 residues. Trimming at V came to 0 bases and at J to 9 bases, leaving 6 bases not matched to a gene. Germline V CDR1 and CDR2: SGDLS, YYNGEE.

This chain links TRBV19 with TRBJ1-1, with 7 bases identical to TRBD1. J gave up 1 base and V 5 bases, and 10 bases lay outside the gene matches. Germline V gene sequence: CDR1 LNHDA, CDR2 SQIVND (reference sequence). CDR3 size: 16 residues. CDR3 in amino acids: CASSLERGPRNTEAFF. The CDR3 region has the DNA TGTGCCAGTAGTCTCGAGAGGGGGCCACGGAACACTGAAGCTTTCTTT.

This clone was observed a single time. CDR3 nucleotides: TGTGCCTGGAGTGTCGAGATCTCTGGGGCCAACGTCCTGACTTTC. This gives the protein CAWSVEISGANVLTF. This chain joins TRBV30 and TRBJ2-6; D remains unclear. Trimming took off 0 bases at V and 0 bases at J, with 6 bases between the two ends. Germline V lookup: CDR1 GTSNPN, CDR2 SVGIG (reference sequence). This CDR3 spans 15 amino acids.